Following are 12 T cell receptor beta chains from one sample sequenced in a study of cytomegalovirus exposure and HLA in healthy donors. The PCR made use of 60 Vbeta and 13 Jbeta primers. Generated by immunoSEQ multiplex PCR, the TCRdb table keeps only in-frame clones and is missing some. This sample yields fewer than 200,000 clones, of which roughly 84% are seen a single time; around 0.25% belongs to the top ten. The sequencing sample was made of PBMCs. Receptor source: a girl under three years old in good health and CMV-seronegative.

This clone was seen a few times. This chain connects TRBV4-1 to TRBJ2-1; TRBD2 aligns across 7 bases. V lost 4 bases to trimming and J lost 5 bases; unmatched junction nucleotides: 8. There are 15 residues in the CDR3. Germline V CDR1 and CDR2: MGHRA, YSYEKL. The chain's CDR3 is CASSRPGGSNNEQFF. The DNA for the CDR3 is TGCGCCAGCAGCCGGCCCGGCGGGAGTAACAATGAGCAGTTCTTC.

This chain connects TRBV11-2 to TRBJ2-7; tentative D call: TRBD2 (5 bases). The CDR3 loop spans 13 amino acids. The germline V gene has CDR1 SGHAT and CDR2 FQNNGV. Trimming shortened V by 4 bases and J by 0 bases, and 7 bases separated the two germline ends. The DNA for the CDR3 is TGTGCCAGCAGCTATAGCGTCTCCTACGAGCAGTACTTC. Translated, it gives CASSYSVSYEQYF.

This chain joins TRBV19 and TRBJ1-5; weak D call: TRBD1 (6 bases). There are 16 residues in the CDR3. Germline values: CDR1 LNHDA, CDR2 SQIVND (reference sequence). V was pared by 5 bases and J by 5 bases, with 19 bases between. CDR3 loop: CASSPGEGRYYQPQHF. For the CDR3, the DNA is TGTGCCAGTAGTCCAGGGGAAGGGAGATACTATCAGCCCCAGCATTTT.

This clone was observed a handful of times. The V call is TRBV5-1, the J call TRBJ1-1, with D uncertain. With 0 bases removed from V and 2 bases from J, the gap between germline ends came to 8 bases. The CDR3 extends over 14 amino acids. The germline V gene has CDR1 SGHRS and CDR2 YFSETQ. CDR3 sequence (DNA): TGCGCCAGCAGCTTGGATGGAGTAAACACTGAAGCTTTCTTT. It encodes CASSLDGVNTEAFF. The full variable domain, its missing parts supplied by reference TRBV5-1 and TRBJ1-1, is KAGVTQTPRYLIKTRGQQVTLSCSPISGHRSVSWYQQTPGQGLQFLFEYFSETQRNKGNFPGRFSGRQFSNSRSEMNVSTLELGDSALYLCASSLDGVNTEAFFGQGTRLTVV.

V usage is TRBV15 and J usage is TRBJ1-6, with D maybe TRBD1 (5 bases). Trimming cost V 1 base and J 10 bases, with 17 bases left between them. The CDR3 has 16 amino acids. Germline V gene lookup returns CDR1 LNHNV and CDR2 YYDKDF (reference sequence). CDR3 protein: CATSRGEARVGSPLHF. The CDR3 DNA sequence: TGTGCCACCAGCAGAGGTGAGGCCAGGGTGGGCTCACCCCTCCACTTT.

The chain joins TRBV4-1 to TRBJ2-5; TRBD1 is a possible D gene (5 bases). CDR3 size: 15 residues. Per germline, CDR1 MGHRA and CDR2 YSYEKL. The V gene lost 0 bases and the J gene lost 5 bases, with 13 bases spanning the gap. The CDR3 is CASSQDPRVGETQYF. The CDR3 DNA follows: TGCGCCAGCAGCCAAGATCCCAGGGTCGGGGAGACCCAGTACTTC.

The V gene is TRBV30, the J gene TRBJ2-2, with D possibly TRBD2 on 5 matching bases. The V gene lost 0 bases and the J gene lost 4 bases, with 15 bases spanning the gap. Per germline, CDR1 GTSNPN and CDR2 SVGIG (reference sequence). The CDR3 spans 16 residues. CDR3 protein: CAWSVRGRLFTGELFF. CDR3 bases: TGTGCCTGGAGTGTACGGGGTCGGTTATTCACCGGGGAGCTGTTTTTT. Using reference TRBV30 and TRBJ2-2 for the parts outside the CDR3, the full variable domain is SQTIHQWPATLVQPVGSPLSLECTVEGTSNPNLYWYRQAAGRGLQLLFYSVGIGQISSEVPQNLSASRPQDRQFILSSKKLLLSDSGFYLCAWSVRGRLFTGELFFGEGSRLTVL.

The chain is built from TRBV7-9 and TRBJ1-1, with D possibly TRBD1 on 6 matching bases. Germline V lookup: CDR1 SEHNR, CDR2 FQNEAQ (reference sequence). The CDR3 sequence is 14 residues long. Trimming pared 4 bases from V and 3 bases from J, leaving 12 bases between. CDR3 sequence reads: CASSSRGKDTEAFF. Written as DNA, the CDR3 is TGTGCCAGCAGCTCGAGGGGGAAGGACACTGAAGCTTTCTTT.

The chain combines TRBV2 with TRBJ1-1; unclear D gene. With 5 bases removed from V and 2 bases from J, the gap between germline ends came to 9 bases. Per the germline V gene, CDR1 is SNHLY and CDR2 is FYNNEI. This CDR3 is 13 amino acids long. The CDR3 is CASSQTDNTEAFF. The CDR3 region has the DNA TGTGCCAGCAGTCAAACAGATAACACTGAAGCTTTCTTT. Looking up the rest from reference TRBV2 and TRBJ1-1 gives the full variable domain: EPEVTQTPSHQVTQMGQEVILRCVPISNHLYFYWYRQILGQKVEFLVSFYNNEISEKSEIFDDQFSVERPDGSNFTLKIRSTKLEDSAMYFCASSQTDNTEAFFGQGTRLTVV.

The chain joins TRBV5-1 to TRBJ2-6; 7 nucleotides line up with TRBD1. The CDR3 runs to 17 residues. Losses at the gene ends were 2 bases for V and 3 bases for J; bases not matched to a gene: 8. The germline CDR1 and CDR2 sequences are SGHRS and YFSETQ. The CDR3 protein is CASSLRSTGNGANVLTF. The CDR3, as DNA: TGCGCCAGCAGCTTACGATCGACAGGGAATGGGGCCAACGTCCTGACTTTC. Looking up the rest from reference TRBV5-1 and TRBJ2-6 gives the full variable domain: KAGVTQTPRYLIKTRGQQVTLSCSPISGHRSVSWYQQTPGQGLQFLFEYFSETQRNKGNFPGRFSGRQFSNSRSEMNVSTLELGDSALYLCASSLRSTGNGANVLTFGAGSRLTVL.

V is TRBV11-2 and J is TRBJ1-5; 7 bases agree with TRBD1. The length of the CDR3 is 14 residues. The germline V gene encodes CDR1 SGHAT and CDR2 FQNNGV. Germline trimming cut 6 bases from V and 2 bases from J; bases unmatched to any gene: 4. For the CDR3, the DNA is TGTGCCAGCAGTTTAACAGGGGGCAATCAGCCCCAGCATTTT. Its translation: CASSLTGGNQPQHF.

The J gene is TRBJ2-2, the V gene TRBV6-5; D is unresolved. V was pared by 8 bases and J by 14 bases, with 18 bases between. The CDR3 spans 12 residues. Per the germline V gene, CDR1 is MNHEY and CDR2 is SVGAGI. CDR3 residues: CASEDDLGSLFF. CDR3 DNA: TGTGCCAGCGAAGACGATCTGGGCAGCCTGTTTTTT.